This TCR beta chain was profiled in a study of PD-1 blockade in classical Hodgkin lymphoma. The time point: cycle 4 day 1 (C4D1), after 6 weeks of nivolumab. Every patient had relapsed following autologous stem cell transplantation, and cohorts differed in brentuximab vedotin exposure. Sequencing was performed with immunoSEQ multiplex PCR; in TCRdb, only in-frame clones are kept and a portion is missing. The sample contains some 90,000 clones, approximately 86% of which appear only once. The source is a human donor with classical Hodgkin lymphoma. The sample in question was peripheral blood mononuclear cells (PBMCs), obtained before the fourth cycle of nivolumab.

The CDR3 protein is CASSSSGAPTYEQYF. In nucleotides, the CDR3 is TGTGCCAGCAGTTCCAGCGGGGCCCCCACCTACGAGCAGTACTTC. The V call is TRBV7-2, the J call TRBJ2-7, with 7 bases identical to TRBD2. Trimming removed 6 bases from V and 2 bases from J; junction bases left unmatched: 10. Germline assignment: CDR1 SGHTA and CDR2 FQGNSA. The CDR3 spans 15 residues.